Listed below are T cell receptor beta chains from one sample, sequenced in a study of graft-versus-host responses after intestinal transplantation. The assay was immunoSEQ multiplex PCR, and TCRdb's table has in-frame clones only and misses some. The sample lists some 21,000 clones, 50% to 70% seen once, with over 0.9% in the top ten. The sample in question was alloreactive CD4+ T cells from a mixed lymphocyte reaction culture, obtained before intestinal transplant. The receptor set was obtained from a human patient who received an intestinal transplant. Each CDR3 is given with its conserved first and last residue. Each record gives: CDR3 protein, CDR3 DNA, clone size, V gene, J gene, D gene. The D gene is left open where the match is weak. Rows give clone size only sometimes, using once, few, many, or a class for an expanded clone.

CDR3: CASSPPAGTSGRNEQFF
DNA: TGTGCCAGCAGCCCCCCCGCCGGGACTAGCGGGAGAAATGAGCAGTTCTTC
size: -
V: TRBV7-8
J: TRBJ2-1
D: TRBD2

CDR3: CASSFQGGNEKLFF
DNA: TGTGCCAGCAGCTTCCAGGGAGGTAATGAAAAACTGTTTTTT
size: few
V: TRBV7-2
J: TRBJ1-4
D: -

CDR3: CASSLAPSRGNSPLHF
DNA: TGTGCCAGCAGCTTAGCCCCGAGCAGGGGAAATTCACCCCTCCACTTT
size: -
V: TRBV7-2
J: TRBJ1-6
D: -

CDR3: CASSLFPRTGWNTGELFF
DNA: TGTGCCAGCTCACTCTTTCCTAGGACAGGGTGGAACACCGGGGAGCTGTTTTTT
size: -
V: TRBV18
J: TRBJ2-2
D: TRBD1

CDR3: CASSPQGILYEQYF
DNA: TGTGCCAGCAGCCCACAGGGGATTCTCTACGAGCAGTACTTC
size: -
V: TRBV28
J: TRBJ2-7
D: TRBD1

CDR3: CASSLGPGGSYEQYF
DNA: TGTGCCAGCAGCTTAGGTCCGGGGGGCTCCTACGAGCAGTACTTC
size: -
V: TRBV7-2
J: TRBJ2-7
D: TRBD2

CDR3: CASRGGRFYEQYF
DNA: TGTGCCAGCAGGGGGGGACGGTTCTACGAGCAGTACTTC
size: -
V: TRBV28
J: TRBJ2-7
D: -

CDR3: CASRSLNEQFF
DNA: TGTGCCAGCAGAAGCCTCAATGAGCAGTTCTTC
size: -
V: TRBV6-1
J: TRBJ2-1
D: -

CDR3: CASSLRRGARAFF
DNA: TGTGCCAGCAGCTTAAGGCGGGGCGCGCGAGCTTTCTTT
size: -
V: TRBV11-2
J: TRBJ1-1
D: -

CDR3: CASSLAPGLAGQSSYNEQFF
DNA: TGTGCCAGCAGCTTAGCCCCGGGACTAGCGGGTCAAAGCTCCTACAATGAGCAGTTCTTC
size: -
V: TRBV7-6
J: TRBJ2-1
D: TRBD2

CDR3: CASSFLGFTSSGANVLTF
DNA: TGTGCCAGCAGTTTCCTAGGATTTACAAGCTCTGGGGCCAACGTCCTGACTTTC
size: -
V: TRBV27
J: TRBJ2-6
D: -

CDR3: CASSPLAGEPDTQYF
DNA: TGTGCCAGCTCGCCCCTAGCGGGAGAGCCAGATACGCAGTATTTT
size: -
V: TRBV18
J: TRBJ2-3
D: TRBD2

CDR3: CASSLTSDWGDEQFF
DNA: TGTGCCAGCAGCTTAACTAGCGACTGGGGGGATGAGCAGTTCTTC
size: few
V: TRBV5-8
J: TRBJ2-1
D: TRBD2

CDR3: CASSRQGIYEQYF
DNA: TGTGCCAGCAGTAGACAGGGGATCTACGAGCAGTACTTC
size: -
V: TRBV2
J: TRBJ2-7
D: TRBD1